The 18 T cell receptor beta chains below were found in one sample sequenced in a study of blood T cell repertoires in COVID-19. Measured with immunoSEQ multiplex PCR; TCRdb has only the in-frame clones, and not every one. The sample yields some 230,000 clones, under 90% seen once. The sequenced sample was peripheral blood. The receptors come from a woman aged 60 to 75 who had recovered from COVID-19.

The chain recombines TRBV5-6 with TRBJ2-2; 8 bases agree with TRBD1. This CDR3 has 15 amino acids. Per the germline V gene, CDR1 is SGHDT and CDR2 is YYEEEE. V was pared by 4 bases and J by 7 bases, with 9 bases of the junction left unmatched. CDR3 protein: CASSLPGQGFGELFF. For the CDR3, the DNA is TGTGCCAGCAGCCTACCCGGACAGGGATTCGGGGAGCTGTTTTTT. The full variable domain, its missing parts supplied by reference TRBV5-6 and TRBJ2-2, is DAGVTQSPTHLIKTRGQQVTLRCSPKSGHDTVSWYQQALGQGPQFIFQYYEEEERQRGNFPDRFSGHQFPNYSSELNVNALLLGDSALYLCASSLPGQGFGELFFGEGSRLTVL.

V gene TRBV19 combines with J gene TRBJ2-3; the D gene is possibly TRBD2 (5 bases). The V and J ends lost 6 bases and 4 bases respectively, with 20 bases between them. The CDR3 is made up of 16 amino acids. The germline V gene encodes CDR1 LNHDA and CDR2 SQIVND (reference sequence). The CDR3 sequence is CASSPGDSSGPDTQYF. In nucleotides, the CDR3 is TGTGCCAGTAGCCCCGGGGATAGCTCCGGACCAGATACGCAGTATTTT.

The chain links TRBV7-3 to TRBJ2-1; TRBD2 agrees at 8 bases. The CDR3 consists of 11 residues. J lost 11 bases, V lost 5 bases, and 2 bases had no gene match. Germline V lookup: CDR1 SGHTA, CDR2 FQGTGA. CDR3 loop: CASSAGGKQFF. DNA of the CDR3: TGTGCCAGCAGCGCGGGAGGTAAGCAGTTCTTC.

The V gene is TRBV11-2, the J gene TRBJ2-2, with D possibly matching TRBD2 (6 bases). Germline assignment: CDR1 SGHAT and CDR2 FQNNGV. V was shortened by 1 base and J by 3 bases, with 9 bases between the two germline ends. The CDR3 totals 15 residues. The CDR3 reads CASSLAAGYTGELFF. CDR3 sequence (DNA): TGTGCCAGCAGCTTAGCAGCGGGTTACACCGGGGAGCTGTTTTTT.

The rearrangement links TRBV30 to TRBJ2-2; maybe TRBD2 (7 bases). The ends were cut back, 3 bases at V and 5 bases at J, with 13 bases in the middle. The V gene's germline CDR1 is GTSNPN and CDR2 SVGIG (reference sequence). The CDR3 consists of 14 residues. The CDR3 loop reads CAWRGGGKTGELFF. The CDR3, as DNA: TGTGCCTGGAGAGGGGGAGGGAAGACCGGGGAGCTGTTTTTT.

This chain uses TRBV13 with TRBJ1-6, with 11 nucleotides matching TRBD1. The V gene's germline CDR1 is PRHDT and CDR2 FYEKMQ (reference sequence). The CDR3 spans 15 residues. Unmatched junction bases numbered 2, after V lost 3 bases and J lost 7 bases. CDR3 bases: TGTGCCAGCAGCTTCCGGGACAGGGGGAATTCACCCCTCCACTTT. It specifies CASSFRDRGNSPLHF.

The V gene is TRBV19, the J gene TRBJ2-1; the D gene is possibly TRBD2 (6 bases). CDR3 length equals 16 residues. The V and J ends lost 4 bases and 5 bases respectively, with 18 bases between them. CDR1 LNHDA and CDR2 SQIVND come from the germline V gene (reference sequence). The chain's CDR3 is CASSKWLDYQDNEQFF. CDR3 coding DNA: TGTGCCAGTAGTAAATGGTTGGACTACCAAGACAATGAGCAGTTCTTC.

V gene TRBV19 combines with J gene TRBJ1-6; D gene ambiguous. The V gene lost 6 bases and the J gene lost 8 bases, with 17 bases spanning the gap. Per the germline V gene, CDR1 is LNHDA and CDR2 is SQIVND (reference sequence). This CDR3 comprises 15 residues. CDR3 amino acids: CASRPATWEDSPLHF. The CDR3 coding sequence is TGTGCCAGTAGACCCGCCACCTGGGAGGATTCACCCCTCCACTTT. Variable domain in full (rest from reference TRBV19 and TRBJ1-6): DGGITQSPKYLFRKEGQNVTLSCEQNLNHDAMYWYRQDPGQGLRLIYYSQIVNDFQKGDIAEGYSVSREKKESFPLTVTSAQKNPTAFYLCASRPATWEDSPLHFGNGTRLTVT.

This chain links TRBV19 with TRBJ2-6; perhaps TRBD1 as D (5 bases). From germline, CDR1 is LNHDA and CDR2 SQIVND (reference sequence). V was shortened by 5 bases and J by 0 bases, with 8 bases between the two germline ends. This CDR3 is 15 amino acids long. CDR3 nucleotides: TGTGCCAGTAGTCACAGGCACTCTGGGGCCAACGTCCTGACTTTC. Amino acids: CASSHRHSGANVLTF.

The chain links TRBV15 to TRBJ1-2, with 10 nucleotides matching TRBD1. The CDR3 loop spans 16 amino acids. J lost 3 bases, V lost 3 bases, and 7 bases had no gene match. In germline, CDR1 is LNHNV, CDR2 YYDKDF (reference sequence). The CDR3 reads CATSSPPGQGYYGYTF. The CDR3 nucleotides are TGTGCCACCAGCAGTCCCCCGGGACAGGGGTACTATGGCTACACCTTC.

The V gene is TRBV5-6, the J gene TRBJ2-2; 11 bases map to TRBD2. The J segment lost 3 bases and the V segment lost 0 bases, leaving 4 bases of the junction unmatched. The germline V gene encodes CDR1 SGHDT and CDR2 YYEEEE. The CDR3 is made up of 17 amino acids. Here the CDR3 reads CASSLGLAGRDTGELFF. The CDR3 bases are TGTGCCAGCAGCTTGGGACTAGCGGGGCGAGACACCGGGGAGCTGTTTTTT.

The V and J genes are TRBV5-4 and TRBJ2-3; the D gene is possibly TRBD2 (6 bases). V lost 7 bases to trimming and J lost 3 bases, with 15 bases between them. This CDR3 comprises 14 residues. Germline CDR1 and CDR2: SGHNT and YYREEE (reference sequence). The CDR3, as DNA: TGTGCCAGCGGAGCCGGGACTCCGACAGATACGCAGTATTTT. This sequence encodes CASGAGTPTDTQYF.

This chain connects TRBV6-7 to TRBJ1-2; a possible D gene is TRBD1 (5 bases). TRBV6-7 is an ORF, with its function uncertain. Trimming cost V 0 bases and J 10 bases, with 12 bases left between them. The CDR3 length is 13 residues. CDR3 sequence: CASSYSAGRIYTF. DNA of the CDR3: TGTGCCAGCAGTTACTCTGCGGGGCGGATCTACACCTTC.

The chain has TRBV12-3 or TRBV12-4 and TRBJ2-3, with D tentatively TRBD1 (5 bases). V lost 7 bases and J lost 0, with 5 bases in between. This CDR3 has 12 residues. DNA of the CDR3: TGTGCCAGCAAGGGGAGCACAGATACGCAGTATTTT. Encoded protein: CASKGSTDTQYF.

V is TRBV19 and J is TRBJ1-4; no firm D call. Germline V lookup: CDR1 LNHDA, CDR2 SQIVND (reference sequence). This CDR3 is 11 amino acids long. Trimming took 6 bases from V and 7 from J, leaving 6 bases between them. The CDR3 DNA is TGTGCCAGTAGGAGTGGTGAAAAACTGTTTTTT. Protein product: CASRSGEKLFF.

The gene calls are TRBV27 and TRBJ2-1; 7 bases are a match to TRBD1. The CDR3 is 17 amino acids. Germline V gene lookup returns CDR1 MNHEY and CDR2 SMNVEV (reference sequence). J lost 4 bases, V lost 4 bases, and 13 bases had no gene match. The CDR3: CASSSTSGQGEYNEQFF. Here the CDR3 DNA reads TGTGCCAGCAGTTCCACCTCGGGGCAGGGGGAGTACAATGAGCAGTTCTTC.

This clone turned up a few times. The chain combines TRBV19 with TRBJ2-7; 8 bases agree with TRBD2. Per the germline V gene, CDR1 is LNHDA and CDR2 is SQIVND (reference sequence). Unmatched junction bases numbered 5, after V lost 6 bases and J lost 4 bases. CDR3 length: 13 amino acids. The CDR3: CASSSGGGYEQYF. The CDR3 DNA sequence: TGTGCCAGTAGCTCCGGGGGGGGGTACGAGCAGTACTTC.

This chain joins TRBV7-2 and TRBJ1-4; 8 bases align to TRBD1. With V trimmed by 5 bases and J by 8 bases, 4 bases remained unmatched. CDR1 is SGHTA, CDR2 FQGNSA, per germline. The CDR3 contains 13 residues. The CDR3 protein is CASSPGQEEKLFF. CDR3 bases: TGTGCCAGCAGCCCGGGACAGGAGGAAAAACTGTTTTTT.